Here is one T cell receptor beta chain with its context. The antigen is not known. Assay: immunoSEQ multiplex PCR; the TCRdb copy retains only in-frame clones and omits some. This table holds about 190,000 clones, more than 75% found once. The germline V and J ends were trimmed by 5 bases and 1 base, with 15 bases remaining between them. The CDR3 length is 15 residues. Per germline, CDR1 SGHVS and CDR2 FQNEAQ. The data were obtained in a study of T cell responses to AZD1222 COVID-19 vaccine. Study-wide results and limits: Repertoires were obtained only post-peak T cell response.

The input for sequencing was peripheral blood, taken on day 0 of AZD1222 vaccination. The chain couples TRBV7-8 to TRBJ2-7; D is unresolved. This clonotype was sampled from an adult in good health. CDR3 in amino acids: CASSRDITRSYEQYF. Written as DNA, the CDR3 is TGTGCCAGCAGCCGAGACATCACGCGTTCCTACGAGCAGTACTTC.